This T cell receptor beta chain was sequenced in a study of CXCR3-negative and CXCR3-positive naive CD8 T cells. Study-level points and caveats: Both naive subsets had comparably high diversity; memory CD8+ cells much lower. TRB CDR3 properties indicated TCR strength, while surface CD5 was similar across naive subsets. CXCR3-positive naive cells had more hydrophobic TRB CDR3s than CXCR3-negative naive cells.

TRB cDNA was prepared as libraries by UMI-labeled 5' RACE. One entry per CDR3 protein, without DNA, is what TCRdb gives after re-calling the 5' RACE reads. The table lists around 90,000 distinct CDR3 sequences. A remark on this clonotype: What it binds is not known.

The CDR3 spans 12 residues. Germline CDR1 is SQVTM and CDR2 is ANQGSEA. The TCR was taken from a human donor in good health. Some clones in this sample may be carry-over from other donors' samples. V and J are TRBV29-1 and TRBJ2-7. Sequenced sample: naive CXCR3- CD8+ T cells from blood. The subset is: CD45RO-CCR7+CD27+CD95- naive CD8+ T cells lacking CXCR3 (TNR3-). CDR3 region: CSVEGQRYEQYF.